This entry lists 23 T cell receptor beta chains sequenced from one sample in a study of cytomegalovirus exposure and HLA in healthy donors. PCR amplification relied on 60 Vbeta primers (plus 13 Jbeta primers). Assay: immunoSEQ multiplex PCR; the TCRdb copy retains only in-frame clones and omits some. The sample has 75,000 to 95,000 clones, approximately 80% seen once. The sample was PBMCs. The origin of the receptors is a man aged 50 to 60 in good health and CMV-seronegative.

The chain has TRBV7-2 and TRBJ2-7, with TRBD2 matching 9 bases. CDR1 and CDR2 from the germline V gene are SGHTA and FQGNSA. The length of the CDR3 is 14 residues. Trimming took 3 bases from V and 2 from J; bases not matched to a gene: 2. In nucleotides, the CDR3 is TGTGCCAGCAGCTTCCTAGCGGGGCCCTACGAGCAGTACTTC. It codes for CASSFLAGPYEQYF. Filled out from reference TRBV7-2 and TRBJ2-7, the complete variable domain reads GAGVSQSPSNKVTEKGKDVELRCDPISGHTALYWYRQSLGQGLEFLIYFQGNSAPDKSGLPSDRFSAERTGGSVSTLTIQRTQQEDSAVYLCASSFLAGPYEQYFGPGTRLTVT.

This chain joins TRBV12-2 and TRBJ2-3; the table's D call, TRBD1, was not checked against the DNA. TRBV12-2 is tagged as a pseudogene. The CDR3 spans 14 residues. CDR3 sequence reads: CASRQGRGTDTQYF. The CDR3 DNA reads as TGTGCAAGCAGACAGGGTCGTGGGACAGATACGCAGTATTTT.

The CDR3 protein is CASSLDRNWVRAFF. CDR3 nucleotide sequence: TGTGCCAGCAGCTTAGACAGGAACTGGGTGAGAGCTTTCTTT. V usage is TRBV11-3 and J usage is TRBJ1-1; no reliable D call. Germline V gene sequence: CDR1 SGHNT, CDR2 YENEEA. The CDR3 has 14 residues. The V end lost 0 bases, the J end lost 10 bases, and 15 bases lay between the germline ends.

This chain uses TRBV7-6 with TRBJ2-1, with D unclear. With 8 bases removed from V and 4 bases from J, the gap between germline ends came to 9 bases. This CDR3 is 12 amino acids long. The germline V gene has CDR1 SGHVS and CDR2 FNYEAQ. The CDR3 DNA reads as TGTGCCAGCTCGAGGCCATACAATGAGCAGTTCTTC. Its protein is CASSRPYNEQFF.

In its sample, this clone was seen once. The chain uses TRBV6-1 and TRBJ1-1; TRBD1 agrees at 10 bases. The junction had 9 bases not matched to a gene; V was cut back by 6 bases and J by 8 bases. Germline V CDR1 and CDR2: MNHNS, SASEGT. The CDR3 is 14 amino acids. The CDR3 DNA reads TGTGCCAGCAGAGACCCCGGGACAGGGGTAGAAGCTTTCTTT. Translated: CASRDPGTGVEAFF.

This sequence joins TRBV6-1 and TRBJ1-6; 9 bases align to TRBD1. Germline CDR1 and CDR2: MNHNS and SASEGT. Trimming removed 6 bases from V and 7 bases from J; junction bases left unmatched: 4. There are 14 residues in the CDR3. The CDR3 coding sequence is TGTGCCAGCAGACAGGGGGCAGCGAATTCACCCCTCCACTTT. Translating gives CASRQGAANSPLHF.

V gene TRBV11-3 combines with J gene TRBJ2-1, with 7 bases identical to TRBD2. V lost 5 bases and J lost 2; bases outside the gene matches: 3. The CDR3 is 14 amino acids. Germline V gene data show CDR1 as SGHNT and CDR2 as YENEEA. CDR3 loop: CASSLAEAYNEQFF. DNA of the CDR3: TGTGCCAGCAGCCTAGCGGAGGCCTACAATGAGCAGTTCTTC.

The V call is TRBV12-5, the J call TRBJ1-6; TRBD1 agrees at 8 bases. Unmatched junction bases numbered 11, after V lost 1 base and J lost 3 bases. The CDR3 is 19 amino acids. The germline V gene has CDR1 LGHNT and CDR2 FRNRAP. CDR3 nucleotide sequence: TGTGCTAGTGGTTTGGCCCCGGCGGGACAGGCAAACTATAATTCACCCCTCCACTTT. It yields the protein CASGLAPAGQANYNSPLHF.

The rearrangement links TRBV5-1 to TRBJ1-1; D not resolved. CDR1 and CDR2 (germline): SGHRS, YFSETQ. Between the trimmed V and J ends, which lost 0 bases and 6 bases, there was a span of 18 bases. CDR3 length equals 16 residues. The CDR3 region is CASSLEVRRMTAEAFF. CDR3 in DNA: TGCGCCAGCAGCTTGGAGGTCAGGAGGATGACCGCTGAAGCTTTCTTT.

The sample holds a few counts of this clone. The rearrangement links TRBV7-9 to TRBJ2-7; maybe TRBD2 (5 bases). The CDR3 is made up of 15 amino acids. The V and J ends lost 5 bases and 5 bases respectively, with 19 bases between them. CDR1 SEHNR and CDR2 FQNEAQ come from the germline V gene (reference sequence). The CDR3 protein is CASSPTRGWLNEQYF. The CDR3 DNA sequence: TGTGCCAGCAGCCCGACACGGGGATGGCTCAACGAGCAGTACTTC.

The rearrangement uses TRBV19 and TRBJ2-5; the D gene is possibly TRBD1 (5 bases). CDR3 length: 14 residues. Trimming pared 1 base from V and 4 bases from J, leaving 10 bases between. CDR1 is LNHDA, CDR2 SQIVND, per germline (reference sequence). CDR3 loop: CASSIGRVGETQYF. The CDR3 region has the DNA TGTGCCAGTAGTATAGGCAGGGTTGGAGAGACCCAGTACTTC.

The chain uses TRBV6-1 and TRBJ1-5; a weak D match, TRBD1 (6 bases). This CDR3 is built from 15 residues. Germline V gene lookup returns CDR1 MNHNS and CDR2 SASEGT. V lost 7 bases, J lost 2 bases, and 15 bases lay in between. The chain's CDR3 is CASTRGSDGNQPQHF. The CDR3, as DNA: TGTGCCAGCACTAGGGGGAGTGACGGCAATCAGCCCCAGCATTTT.

The V gene is TRBV10-3, the J gene TRBJ1-1, with D perhaps TRBD1 (6 bases). Germline CDR1 reads ENHRY; CDR2 reads SYGVKD. The germline V and J ends were trimmed by 3 bases and 5 bases, with 19 bases remaining between them. CDR3 length: 16 residues. The CDR3 region is CAISDPRGAVRTEAFF. CDR3 in DNA: TGTGCCATCAGTGACCCCCGGGGGGCCGTGAGAACTGAAGCTTTCTTT.

J is TRBJ2-1 and V is TRBV7-8; D call uncertain. The CDR3 covers 13 residues. Germline V gene lookup returns CDR1 SGHVS and CDR2 FQNEAQ. Trimming pared 0 bases from V and 8 bases from J, leaving 8 bases between. DNA for the CDR3: TGTGCCAGCAGCTTAGCTCTGGCCGATGAGCAGTTCTTC. Its translation: CASSLALADEQFF.

This chain uses TRBV7-9 with TRBJ1-3; D perhaps matches TRBD1 (5 bases). V dropped 2 bases and J dropped 0 bases, with 8 bases sitting between them. The CDR3 spans 15 residues. Per the germline V gene, CDR1 is SEHNR and CDR2 is FQNEAQ (reference sequence). The CDR3 sequence: CASSLLDSSGNTIYF. The CDR3 nucleotides read TGTGCCAGCAGCTTACTCGACAGCTCTGGAAACACCATATATTTT.

This chain joins TRBV5-1 and TRBJ2-5, with 8 nucleotides matching TRBD1. TRBJ2-7 explains the end of the DNA better; the J call may be wrong. Germline V CDR1 and CDR2: SGHRS, YFSETQ. There are 14 residues in the CDR3. The CDR3 DNA is TGCGCCAGCAGGAGAGCTTTACAGGGGGACGAGCAGTACTTC. As protein: CASRRALQGDEQYF.

This chain uses TRBV4-1 with TRBJ2-7; D is ambiguous. The V gene's germline CDR1 is MGHRA and CDR2 YSYEKL. This CDR3 is built from 15 residues. V was clipped by 4 bases and J by 1 base, with 14 bases between them. CDR3 amino acids: CASSPQPRASYEQYF. For the CDR3, the DNA is TGCGCCAGCAGCCCCCAACCCAGAGCGTCCTACGAGCAGTACTTC.

The V call is TRBV7-3, the J call TRBJ2-7; D ambiguous. The length of the CDR3 is 13 residues. CDR1 and CDR2 (germline): SGHTA, FQGTGA. V shed 2 bases and J shed 3 bases, with 8 bases lying between them. The CDR3 here is CASSLVPGYEQYF. Written as DNA, the CDR3 is TGTGCCAGCAGCTTAGTCCCCGGCTACGAGCAGTACTTC.

The chain links TRBV19 to TRBJ1-1, with no clear D. CDR1 is LNHDA, CDR2 SQIVND, per germline (reference sequence). CDR3 length: 15 amino acids. V shed 3 bases and J shed 4 bases, with 15 bases lying between them. DNA of the CDR3: TGTGCCAGTAGTATCTCCGAGGGAGGAGGCACTGAAGCTTTCTTT. It is translated as CASSISEGGGTEAFF.

This chain joins TRBV28 and TRBJ1-2; perhaps TRBD1 as D (6 bases). Trimming took 6 bases from V and 0 from J, leaving 20 bases between them. The CDR3 is made up of 17 amino acids. Per the germline V gene, CDR1 is MDHEN and CDR2 is SYDVKM. Here the CDR3 reads CASSNTLGGTPNYGYTF. Written as DNA, the CDR3 is TGTGCCAGCAGCAATACTCTAGGGGGAACCCCTAACTATGGCTACACCTTC.

The CDR3: CASSLAQGGYNEQFF. The CDR3 nucleotides read TGCGCCAGCAGCTTGGCGCAGGGGGGTTACAATGAGCAGTTCTTC. The chain couples TRBV5-1 to TRBJ2-1; D might be TRBD1 (7 bases). This CDR3 is built from 15 residues. The ends were cut back, 0 bases at V and 4 bases at J, with 11 bases in the middle. Germline CDR1 reads SGHRS; CDR2 reads YFSETQ.

This sequence joins TRBV28 and TRBJ1-5; 9 bases match TRBD1. The J segment lost 2 bases and the V segment lost 4 bases, leaving 12 bases of the junction unmatched. This CDR3 is 18 amino acids long. Germline CDR1 reads MDHEN; CDR2 reads SYDVKM. The CDR3 loop is CASSSGQGGGIGNQPQHF. The CDR3 nucleotides read TGTGCCAGCAGTTCGGGACAGGGTGGGGGAATCGGCAATCAGCCCCAGCATTTT. Filled out from reference TRBV28 and TRBJ1-5, the complete variable domain reads DVKVTQSSRYLVKRTGEKVFLECVQDMDHENMFWYRQDPGLGLRLIYFSYDVKMKEKGDIPEGYSVSREKKERFSLILESASTNQTSMYLCASSSGQGGGIGNQPQHFGDGTRLSIL.

As concerns this clone: The junction and the germline gene differ at one end; a read error may be behind it. The chain employs TRBV27 and TRBJ1-2, with TRBD1 identical over 10 bases. Looked up from germline, CDR1 is MNHEY and CDR2 is SMNVEV (reference sequence). The CDR3 loop spans 15 amino acids. The CDR3 sequence: CASSLYGTGVNGYTF. DNA for the CDR3: TGTGCCAGCAGCTTATACGGGACAGGGGTTAATGGCTACACCTTC.